The T cell receptor beta chain described here comes from a study of persistence of HIV-infected CD4 T cells. This nonspecific control used anti-CD3/anti-CD28 bead stimulation of CD4+ T cells. Responding CD4+ T cells were sorted by upregulation of both CD40 ligand and CD69. The libraries were made with immunoSEQ version 4 in survey mode. Libraries were prepared by immunoSEQ multiplex PCR; TCRdb keeps only in-frame clonotypes and omits some of them. Found here are around 39,000 clones, more than 70% of them singletons; the top ten hold 1%. Looked up from germline, CDR1 is MNHNY and CDR2 is SVGAGI (reference sequence). Trimming removed 1 base from V and 6 bases from J, with 7 bases in between. The CDR3 is 13 amino acids. Of note for this clone: Its antigen remains unidentified.

The TCR originated in an adult man with HIV who was CMV-seropositive. V and J are TRBV6-6 and TRBJ1-5; TRBD1 is a possible D gene (5 bases). This specimen consisted of CD4+ T cells sorted from PBMCs after roughly 17-hour stimulation, obtained from a patient who received antiretroviral therapy. CDR3 residues: CASSYLGTQPQHF. The CDR3 bases are TGTGCCAGCAGTTACTTGGGGACTCAGCCCCAGCATTTT.